The T cell receptor beta chain described here comes from a study of shared clonotypes between healthy human individuals. After removal of 8 bases from V and 6 bases from J, the junction contained 11 bases not matched to a gene. The CDR3 spans 16 residues. Germline V gene lookup returns CDR1 WNHNN and CDR2 SYGVQD (reference sequence). TCRdb's copy holds only in-frame clones and misses some; the assay was immunoSEQ multiplex PCR. The sample records approximately 2.1 million clones, approximately 95% being singletons. Sequencing was performed on naive CD4+ T cells from PBMCs. Subset: CD45RA+ positively selected. The rearrangement uses TRBV10-1 and TRBJ2-2, with 11 bases aligning to TRBD2. The origin of this receptor is a young man in good health. Some clones in this sample may be carry-over from other donors' samples. The CDR3 reads CASGQGLAGKAGELFF. The CDR3, as DNA: TGCGCCAGCGGTCAAGGACTAGCGGGTAAAGCCGGGGAGCTGTTTTTT.